Following are 5 T cell receptor beta chains from one sample sequenced in a study of shared clonotypes between healthy human individuals (dated by TCRdb to the early 2020s). Library generation was performed with the immunoSEQ multiplex PCR assay. TCRdb holds this immuneACCESS table with in-frame rearrangements only. Some clones are missing; in checked studies, unresolved V genes explain under half, and the rest has no known cause. The sample data list about 1.1 million clones, and about four fifths of these were observed just once. The ten largest make up about 0.52% of the sample. Sequencing was done on a sample of memory CD4+ T cells from PBMCs. What the cell subset or site label conveys for this sample: CD45RA-negative fraction. These receptor sequences come from a man between 18 and 29 years old in good health. Some clones in this sample may be carry-over from other donors' samples.

The chain recombines TRBV30 with TRBJ1-1; D is unclear. CDR1 is GTSNPN and CDR2 is SVGIG in the germline V gene (reference sequence). Trimming pared 1 base from V and 5 bases from J, leaving 11 bases between. The CDR3 spans 13 residues. The CDR3 here is CAWSGPEETEAFF. CDR3 in DNA: TGTGCCTGGAGTGGACCGGAGGAAACTGAAGCTTTCTTT.

The CDR3 bases are TGTGCCAGCAGGCAGGGGTGGGACCTCACAGATACGCAGTATTTT. It yields the protein CASRQGWDLTDTQYF. The chain recombines TRBV2 with TRBJ2-3, with D possibly being TRBD1 (6 bases). The ends were cut back, 6 bases at V and 2 bases at J, with 15 bases in the middle. The CDR3 spans 15 residues. The germline CDR1 and CDR2 sequences are SNHLY and FYNNEI.

The chain joins TRBV6-1 to TRBJ1-1; no firm D call. With 3 bases removed from V and 10 bases from J, the gap between germline ends came to 9 bases. The CDR3 sequence is 11 residues long. CDR1 is MNHNS, CDR2 SASEGT, per germline. CDR3 in amino acids: CASSEEIGAFF. Here the CDR3 DNA reads TGTGCCAGCAGTGAGGAAATTGGAGCTTTCTTT.

The chain links TRBV4-1 to TRBJ1-4, with D maybe TRBD1 (5 bases). The CDR3 covers 15 residues. Germline CDR1 is MGHRA and CDR2 is YSYEKL. The germline V and J ends were trimmed by 4 bases and 8 bases, with 17 bases remaining between them. CDR3 coding DNA: TGCGCCAGCAGCCTCATGACAACTAGGGGCGAAAAACTGTTTTTT. This gives the protein CASSLMTTRGEKLFF.

The chain couples TRBV29-1 to TRBJ1-1, with 9 bases that match TRBD1. Germline CDR1 SQVTM, CDR2 ANQGSEA. V shed 5 bases and J 3 bases; nucleotides not matched to a gene: 7. The CDR3 consists of 14 residues. CDR3 bases: TGCAGCGTTTTACCGACAGGGGGGTACACTGAAGCTTTCTTT. It yields the protein CSVLPTGGYTEAFF.